The next 7 T cell receptor beta chains were all read from a single sample in a study of T cells in women clearing cervical HPV infection. The table came from immunoSEQ multiplex PCR; TCRdb's copy has only in-frame clones and leaves some out. The sample has about 22,000 clones; the top ten hold 4% to 5.5%. Material for sequencing was blood buffy coat. The receptor source for this set is a woman aged 18 to 75 with a cervical HPV16 infection that either progressed to CIN3+ or cleared (not recorded which).

Partial CDR3 DNA: TGTGCCAGCAGGCCGAGACAGGGGAATGGC. Residues: CASRPRQGNG. The complete CDR3 reads CASRPRQGNGYTF. V is TRBV7-2 and J is TRBJ1-2; 8 bases line up with TRBD1. Sequencing ends 3 residues short of the CDR3 end; the germline J gene provides the rest. V trimming: 6 bases; J trimming: 6 bases; junction bases outside the gene matches: 6. Germline V lookup: CDR1 SGHTA, CDR2 FQGNSA. The CDR3 is 13 amino acids.

The CDR3 is CASSFTASGGPFSYNEQFF. The DNA read from the CDR3 is TGTGCCAGCAGCTTTACGGCTAGCGGGGGGCCTTTCTCCTACAATGAG. The V gene is TRBV13, the J gene TRBJ2-1; 11 bases agree with TRBD2. The read ends 3 residues early relative to the CDR3; the germline J gene fills the gap. CDR3 length equals 19 residues. CDR1 is PRHDT, CDR2 FYEKMQ, per germline (reference sequence). V shed 3 bases, J shed 0 bases, and the junction held 10 bases outside the gene matches.

CDR3 DNA (partial): TGTGCCAGCAGTTCACCGGGACTAGCGGGGGGCAATGAG. Protein: CASSSPGLAGGNE. The complete CDR3 reads CASSSPGLAGGNEQFF. The chain combines TRBV28 with TRBJ2-1; 15 bases fit TRBD2. The sequence runs out 3 residues before the end of the CDR3; the remainder is reconstructed from the germline J gene. The CDR3 length is 16 residues. V gave up 4 bases and J gave up 6 bases; unmatched junction bases: 4. Germline values: CDR1 MDHEN, CDR2 SYDVKM.

To note about this clone: The observed sequence ends 3 residues before the CDR3 terminus, with the missing tail filled in from the germline J gene. The V and J genes are TRBV6-9 and TRBJ2-5; 8 bases align to TRBD1. This CDR3 is built from 16 residues. Unmatched junction bases numbered 15, after V lost 7 bases and J lost 5 bases. CDR1 and CDR2 from the germline V gene are MNHGY and SVAAGI. CDR3 in amino acids: CASINRDRNRGETQYF. The sequenced CDR3 bases are TGTGCCAGCATAAACCGGGACAGGAACCGCGGGGAGACC.

A word on this clone: The read comes to an end 3 residues before the CDR3 does, leaving the germline J gene to fill in the end. The gene calls are TRBV10-3 and TRBJ1-2, with TRBD1 matching over 10 bases. The length of the CDR3 is 14 residues. Trimming took 10 bases from V and 5 from J; bases not matched to a gene: 10. Germline lookup yields CDR1 ENHRY and CDR2 SYGVKD. The CDR3 DNA, read in part, is TGTGCCACCGACGGACAGGGGGGACGGTATGGC. Translating it yields CATDGQGGRYG. The entire CDR3 protein is CATDGQGGRYGYTF.

Regarding this clone: Read data end 3 residues before the CDR3 end; the end is taken from the germline J gene. The rearrangement joins TRBV13 to TRBJ2-7, with a possible D match to TRBD1 (5 bases). Germline V gene data show CDR1 as PRHDT and CDR2 as FYEKMQ (reference sequence). This CDR3 spans 13 amino acids. V gave up 4 bases and J gave up 0 bases, with 7 bases separating them. Partial CDR3 DNA: TGTGCCAGCAGCTGGCAGGGCTCCTACGAG. Amino acids: CASSWQGSYE. The entire CDR3 reads CASSWQGSYEQYF.

Comment on this clone: From the germline J gene comes the end of the CDR3, since the read stops 3 residues before it. The rearrangement uses TRBV19 and TRBJ1-2; the match to TRBD1 covers 7 bases. The germline gives CDR1 LNHDA, CDR2 SQIVND (reference sequence). This CDR3 has 15 residues. After removal of 3 bases from V and 7 bases from J, the junction contained 11 bases not matched to a gene. This CDR3 is CASSIGQASLIGYTF. The DNA read from the CDR3 is TGTGCCAGTAGTATCGGACAGGCCTCTCTGATTGGC.